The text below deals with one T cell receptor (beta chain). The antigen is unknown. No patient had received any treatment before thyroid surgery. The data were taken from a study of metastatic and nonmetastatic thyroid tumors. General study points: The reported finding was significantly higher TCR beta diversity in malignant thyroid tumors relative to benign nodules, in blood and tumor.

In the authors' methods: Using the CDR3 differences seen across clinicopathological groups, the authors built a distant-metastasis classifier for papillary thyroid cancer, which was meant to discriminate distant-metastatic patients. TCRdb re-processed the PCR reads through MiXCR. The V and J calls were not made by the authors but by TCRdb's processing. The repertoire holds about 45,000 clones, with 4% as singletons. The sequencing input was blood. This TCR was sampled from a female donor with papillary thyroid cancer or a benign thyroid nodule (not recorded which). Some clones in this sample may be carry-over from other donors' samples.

The CDR3 DNA sequence: TGCGCCAGCAGTCCTGGCCTTACCTCTAACTATGGCTACACCTTC. This gives the protein CASSPGLTSNYGYTF. The chain couples TRBV5-1 to TRBJ1-2, with D uncertain. V was cut by 5 bases and J by 0 bases, with 14 bases left in between. The CDR3 is 15 residues long. CDR1 SGHRS and CDR2 YFSETQ come from the germline V gene.